These T cell receptor beta chains were read from a single sample in a study of OX40 agonist ivuxolimab in advanced cancers. Data came from immunoSEQ multiplex PCR; TCRdb stores just in-frame clones and leaves some out. The data contain approximately 71,000 clones, approximately 94% of them singletons. Sequencing was performed on CD4+ or CD8+ T cells sorted from blood, taken in a trial of the OX40 agonist ivuxolimab. All receptors come from an adult with an advanced solid tumor such as melanoma, head and neck, liver or kidney cancer. Each CDR3 is given with its conserved first and last residue. Each record gives: V gene, D gene, clone size, J gene, CDR3 protein, CDR3 DNA. A D gene is named only where the DNA matches it firmly. Clone size is shown for a subset of rows, as once, few, many or a class of expanded clone.

v_gene: TRBV27; d_gene: .; abundance: once; j_gene: TRBJ2-7; CDR3aa: CASSLHRMGEQYF; CDR3nt: TGTGCCAGCAGTCTCCACCGGATGGGCGAGCAGTACTTC
v_gene: TRBV5-1; d_gene: .; abundance: .; j_gene: TRBJ2-1; CDR3aa: CASSLPRGGSYNEQFF; CDR3nt: TGCGCCAGCAGCTTGCCCCGGGGTGGATCCTACAATGAGCAGTTCTTC
v_gene: TRBV27; d_gene: .; abundance: .; j_gene: TRBJ2-1; CDR3aa: CASSFYVGADEQFF; CDR3nt: TGTGCCAGCAGTTTCTATGTCGGGGCCGATGAGCAGTTCTTC
v_gene: TRBV7-3; d_gene: .; abundance: .; j_gene: TRBJ2-2; CDR3aa: CASSLTATGELFF; CDR3nt: TGTGCCAGCAGCTTAACGGCCACCGGGGAGCTGTTTTTT
v_gene: TRBV6-1; d_gene: .; abundance: .; j_gene: TRBJ2-7; CDR3aa: CASSEVGDRFEQYF; CDR3nt: TGTGCCAGCAGTGAAGTGGGAGACAGGTTCGAGCAGTACTTC
v_gene: TRBV5-1; d_gene: TRBD2; abundance: .; j_gene: TRBJ2-3; CDR3aa: CASSFPSGIDTQYF; CDR3nt: TGCGCCAGCAGCTTCCCTAGCGGGATAGATACGCAGTATTTT
v_gene: TRBV19; d_gene: .; abundance: once; j_gene: TRBJ1-2; CDR3aa: CASSDGPSANYGYTF; CDR3nt: TGTGCCAGTAGTGACGGACCGTCAGCTAACTATGGCTACACCTTC
v_gene: TRBV4-2; d_gene: TRBD1; abundance: .; j_gene: TRBJ1-4; CDR3aa: CASTPGQGTRFNEKLFF; CDR3nt: TGTGCCAGCACCCCGGGACAGGGGACCCGGTTCAATGAAAAACTGTTTTTT
v_gene: TRBV5-1; d_gene: TRBD2; abundance: .; j_gene: TRBJ2-2; CDR3aa: CASSSSSGGRTNTGELFF; CDR3nt: TGCGCCAGCAGCTCCTCTAGCGGGGGGCGCACGAACACCGGGGAGCTGTTTTTT
v_gene: TRBV25-1; d_gene: .; abundance: .; j_gene: TRBJ2-4; CDR3aa: CASSDLGVTDQYF; CDR3nt: TGTGCCAGCAGTGACTTGGGGGTAACAGATCAGTACTTC
v_gene: TRBV28; d_gene: .; abundance: once; j_gene: TRBJ2-7; CDR3aa: CASSFRGRGNEQYF; CDR3nt: TGTGCCAGCAGTTTCCGGGGCAGGGGAAACGAGCAGTACTTC
v_gene: TRBV7-8; d_gene: .; abundance: .; j_gene: TRBJ2-1; CDR3aa: CASTLGYTTESSYNEQFF; CDR3nt: TGTGCCAGCACCCTGGGGTATACGACAGAGAGCTCCTACAATGAGCAGTTCTTC
v_gene: TRBV7-6; d_gene: .; abundance: .; j_gene: TRBJ2-3; CDR3aa: CASSYLSPVDTQYF; CDR3nt: TGTGCCAGCAGCTACCTTAGTCCGGTAGATACGCAGTATTTT
v_gene: TRBV7-7; d_gene: TRBD2; abundance: .; j_gene: TRBJ2-1; CDR3aa: CASSFLLAGGYNEQFF; CDR3nt: TGTGCCAGCAGCTTCCTTCTGGCGGGGGGATACAATGAGCAGTTCTTC
v_gene: TRBV27; d_gene: .; abundance: .; j_gene: TRBJ2-1; CDR3aa: CASSWTRNEQFF; CDR3nt: TGTGCCAGCAGTTGGACGCGCAATGAGCAGTTCTTC
v_gene: TRBV9; d_gene: TRBD2; abundance: .; j_gene: TRBJ2-3; CDR3aa: CASSPGDSGTTDTQYF; CDR3nt: TGTGCCAGCAGCCCCGGCGATAGCGGGACGACAGATACGCAGTATTTT
v_gene: TRBV5-4; d_gene: TRBD1; abundance: .; j_gene: TRBJ2-1; CDR3aa: CASSLENRGSEQFF; CDR3nt: TGTGCCAGCAGCTTGGAGAACAGGGGGAGCGAGCAGTTCTTC
v_gene: TRBV11-1; d_gene: TRBD1; abundance: once; j_gene: TRBJ1-4; CDR3aa: CASSFGGGLEKLFF; CDR3nt: TGTGCCAGCAGCTTCGGAGGGGGCCTGGAAAAACTGTTTTTT
v_gene: TRBV27; d_gene: .; abundance: once; j_gene: TRBJ2-3; CDR3aa: CASSLNLEWPQYF; CDR3nt: TGTGCCAGCAGTCTGAATCTAGAGTGGCCGCAGTATTTT
v_gene: TRBV19; d_gene: TRBD1; abundance: .; j_gene: TRBJ1-1; CDR3aa: CASSTTGGWTEAFF; CDR3nt: TGTGCCAGTAGTACGACAGGGGGCTGGACTGAAGCTTTCTTT
v_gene: TRBV9; d_gene: .; abundance: .; j_gene: TRBJ1-2; CDR3aa: CASSGFEKNAYGYTF; CDR3nt: TGTGCCAGCAGCGGCTTCGAGAAAAACGCCTATGGCTACACCTTC
v_gene: TRBV15; d_gene: .; abundance: .; j_gene: TRBJ2-7; CDR3aa: CATSGSYEQYF; CDR3nt: TGTGCCACCAGCGGCTCCTACGAGCAGTACTTC